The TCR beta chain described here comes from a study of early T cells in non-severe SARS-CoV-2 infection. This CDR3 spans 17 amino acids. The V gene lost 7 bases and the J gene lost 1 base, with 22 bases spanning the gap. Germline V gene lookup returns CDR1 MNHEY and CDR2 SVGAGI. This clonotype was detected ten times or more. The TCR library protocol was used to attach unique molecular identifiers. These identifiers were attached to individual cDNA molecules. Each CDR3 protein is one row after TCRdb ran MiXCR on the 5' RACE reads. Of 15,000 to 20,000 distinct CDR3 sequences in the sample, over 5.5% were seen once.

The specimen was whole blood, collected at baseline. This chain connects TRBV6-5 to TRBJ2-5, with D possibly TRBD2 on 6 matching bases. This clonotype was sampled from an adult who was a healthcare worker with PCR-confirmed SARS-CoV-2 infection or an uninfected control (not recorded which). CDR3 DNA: TGTGCCAGCACCCAACCCGGGCCAGCGGGTCCCCAAGAGACCCAGTACTTC. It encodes CASTQPGPAGPQETQYF.